This TCR beta chain was retrieved from a study of T cells in Graves' hyperthyroidism and ophthalmopathy. V shed 5 bases, J shed 1 base, and the junction held 1 base outside the gene matches. Germline V gene data show CDR1 as SQVTM and CDR2 as ANQGSEA. There are 12 residues in the CDR3. The TCR beta CDR3 regions underwent amplification using RNA transcripts as the source. The HTBI primer set drove a first-round RT-PCR of the TCR CDR3. TCRdb recomputed calls from the multiplex PCR reads with MiXCR, one row per CDR3 protein. The repertoire holds around 600,000 distinct CDR3 sequences, with 45% as singletons. Whole-study findings and limits: In the blood, most expanded thyroid clonotypes above 0.001 appeared as well.

A word on this clonotype: The antigen remains undetermined.

The receptor was isolated from an adult man with Graves' disease, either hyperthyroidism or ophthalmopathy (not recorded which). The chain has TRBV29-1 and TRBJ2-5; 7 nucleotides align to TRBD1. Input material: peripheral blood or thyroid tissue (not recorded which). CDR3 coding DNA: TGCAGCGTTCGACAGGGCCAAGAGACCCAGTACTTC. Amino acids: CSVRQGQETQYF.